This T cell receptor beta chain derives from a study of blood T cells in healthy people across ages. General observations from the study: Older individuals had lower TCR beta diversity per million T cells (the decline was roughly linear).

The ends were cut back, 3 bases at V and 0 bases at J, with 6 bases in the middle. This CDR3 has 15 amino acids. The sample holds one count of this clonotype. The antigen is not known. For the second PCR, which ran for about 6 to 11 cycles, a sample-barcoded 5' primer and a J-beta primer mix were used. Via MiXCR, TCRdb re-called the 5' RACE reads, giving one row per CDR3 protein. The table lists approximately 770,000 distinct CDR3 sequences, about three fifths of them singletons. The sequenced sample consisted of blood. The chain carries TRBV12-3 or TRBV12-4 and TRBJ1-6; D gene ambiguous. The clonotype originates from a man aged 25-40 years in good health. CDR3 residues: CASSFGPSYNSPLHF. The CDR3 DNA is TGTGCCAGCAGTTTTGGGCCCTCCTATAATTCACCCCTCCACTTT.